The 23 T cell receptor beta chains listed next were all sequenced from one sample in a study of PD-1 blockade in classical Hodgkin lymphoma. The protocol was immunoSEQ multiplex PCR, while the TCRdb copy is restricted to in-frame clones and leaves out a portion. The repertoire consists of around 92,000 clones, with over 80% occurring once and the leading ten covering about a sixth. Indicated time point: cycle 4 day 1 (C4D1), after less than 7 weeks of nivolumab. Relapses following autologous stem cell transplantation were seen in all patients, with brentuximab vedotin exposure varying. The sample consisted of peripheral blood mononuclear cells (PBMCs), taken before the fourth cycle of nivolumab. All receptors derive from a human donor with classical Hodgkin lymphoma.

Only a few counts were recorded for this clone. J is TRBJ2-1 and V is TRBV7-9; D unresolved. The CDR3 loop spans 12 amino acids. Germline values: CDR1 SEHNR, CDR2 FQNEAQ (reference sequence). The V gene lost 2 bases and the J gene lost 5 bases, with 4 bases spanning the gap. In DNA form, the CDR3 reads TGTGCCAGCAGCTTAAACGACAATGAGCAGTTCTTC. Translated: CASSLNDNEQFF.

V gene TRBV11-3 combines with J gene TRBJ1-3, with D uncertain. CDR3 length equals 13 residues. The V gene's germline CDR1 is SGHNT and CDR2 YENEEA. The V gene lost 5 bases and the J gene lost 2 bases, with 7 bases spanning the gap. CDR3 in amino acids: CASSLGPGNTIYF. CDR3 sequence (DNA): TGTGCCAGCAGCCTGGGCCCTGGAAACACCATATATTTT.

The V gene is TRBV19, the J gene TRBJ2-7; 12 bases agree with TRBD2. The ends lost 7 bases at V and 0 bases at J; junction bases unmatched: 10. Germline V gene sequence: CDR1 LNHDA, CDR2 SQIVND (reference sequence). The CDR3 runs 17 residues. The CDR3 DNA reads TGTGCCAGTACCCCGGGACTAGCGGGCCCGAGCTCCTACGAGCAGTACTTC. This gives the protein CASTPGLAGPSSYEQYF.

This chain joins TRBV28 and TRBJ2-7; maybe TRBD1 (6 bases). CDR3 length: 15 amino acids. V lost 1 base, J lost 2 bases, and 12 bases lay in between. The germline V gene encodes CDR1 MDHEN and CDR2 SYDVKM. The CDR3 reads CASSLYGGPTYEQYF. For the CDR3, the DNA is TGTGCCAGCAGTTTATATGGGGGCCCCACCTACGAGCAGTACTTC.

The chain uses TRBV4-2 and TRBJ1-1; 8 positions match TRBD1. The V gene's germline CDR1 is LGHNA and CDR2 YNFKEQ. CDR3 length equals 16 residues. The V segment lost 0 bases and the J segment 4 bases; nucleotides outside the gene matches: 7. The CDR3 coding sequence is TGTGCCAGCAGCCAAGACCCAGCAGGGGGCGGCACTGAAGCTTTCTTT. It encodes CASSQDPAGGGTEAFF.

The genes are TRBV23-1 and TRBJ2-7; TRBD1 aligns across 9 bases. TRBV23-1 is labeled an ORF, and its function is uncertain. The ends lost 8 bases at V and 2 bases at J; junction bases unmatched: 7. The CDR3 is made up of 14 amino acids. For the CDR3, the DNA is TGCGCCAGCGGCCGACAGGGGGAGGCCTACGAGCAGTACTTC. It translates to CASGRQGEAYEQYF.

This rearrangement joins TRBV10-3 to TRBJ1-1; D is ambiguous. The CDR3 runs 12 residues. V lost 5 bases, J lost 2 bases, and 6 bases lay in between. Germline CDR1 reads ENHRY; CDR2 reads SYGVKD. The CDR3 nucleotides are TGTGCCATCAGTAAGACTAACACTGAAGCTTTCTTT. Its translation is CAISKTNTEAFF.

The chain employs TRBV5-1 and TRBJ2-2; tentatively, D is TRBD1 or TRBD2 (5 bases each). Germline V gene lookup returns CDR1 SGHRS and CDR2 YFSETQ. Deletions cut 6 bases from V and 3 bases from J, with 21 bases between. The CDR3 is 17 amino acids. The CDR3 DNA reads TGCGCCAGCAACATCGGGGCTACAGGCGGCGACACCGGGGAGCTGTTTTTT. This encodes CASNIGATGGDTGELFF.

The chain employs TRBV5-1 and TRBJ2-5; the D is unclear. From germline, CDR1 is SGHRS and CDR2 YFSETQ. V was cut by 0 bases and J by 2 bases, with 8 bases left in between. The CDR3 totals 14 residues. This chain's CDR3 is CASSLEGRQETQYF. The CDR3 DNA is TGCGCCAGCAGCTTGGAAGGCAGACAAGAGACCCAGTACTTC. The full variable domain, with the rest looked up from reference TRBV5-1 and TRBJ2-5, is KAGVTQTPRYLIKTRGQQVTLSCSPISGHRSVSWYQQTPGQGLQFLFEYFSETQRNKGNFPGRFSGRQFSNSRSEMNVSTLELGDSALYLCASSLEGRQETQYFGPGTRLLVL.

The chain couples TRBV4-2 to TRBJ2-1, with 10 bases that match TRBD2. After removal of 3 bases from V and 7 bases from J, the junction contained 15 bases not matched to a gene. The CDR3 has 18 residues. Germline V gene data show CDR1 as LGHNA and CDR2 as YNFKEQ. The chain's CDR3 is CASSQDPPGAGGGNEQFF. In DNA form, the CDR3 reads TGTGCCAGCAGCCAGGACCCGCCGGGAGCGGGAGGGGGGAATGAGCAGTTCTTC.

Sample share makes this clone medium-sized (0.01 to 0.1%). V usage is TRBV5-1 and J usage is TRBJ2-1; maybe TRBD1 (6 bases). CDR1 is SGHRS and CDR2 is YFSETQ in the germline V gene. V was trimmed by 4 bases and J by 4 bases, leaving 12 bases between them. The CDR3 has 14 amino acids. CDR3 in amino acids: CASSHRDTYNEQFF. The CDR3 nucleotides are TGCGCCAGCAGCCACCGGGACACATACAATGAGCAGTTCTTC. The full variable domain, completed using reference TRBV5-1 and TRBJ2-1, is KAGVTQTPRYLIKTRGQQVTLSCSPISGHRSVSWYQQTPGQGLQFLFEYFSETQRNKGNFPGRFSGRQFSNSRSEMNVSTLELGDSALYLCASSHRDTYNEQFFGPGTRLTVL.

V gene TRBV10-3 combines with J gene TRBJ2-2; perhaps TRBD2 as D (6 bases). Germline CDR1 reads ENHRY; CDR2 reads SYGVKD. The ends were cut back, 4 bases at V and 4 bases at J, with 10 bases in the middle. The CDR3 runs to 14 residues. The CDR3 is CAISGLAVTGELFF. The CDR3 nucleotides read TGTGCCATCAGTGGGTTAGCGGTCACCGGGGAGCTGTTTTTT.

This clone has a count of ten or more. CDR3 amino acids: CASSQARGDTQYF. The CDR3 nucleotides are TGCGCCAGCAGCCAGGCCAGGGGTGATACGCAGTATTTT. The rearrangement links TRBV4-1 to TRBJ2-3; weak D call: TRBD1 (6 bases). The ends were cut back, 3 bases at V and 6 bases at J, with 10 bases in the middle. The germline V gene encodes CDR1 MGHRA and CDR2 YSYEKL. The CDR3 spans 13 residues.

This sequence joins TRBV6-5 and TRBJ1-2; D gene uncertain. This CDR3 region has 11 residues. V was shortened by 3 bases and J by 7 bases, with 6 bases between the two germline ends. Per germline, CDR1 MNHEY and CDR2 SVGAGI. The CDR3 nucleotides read TGTGCCAGCAGTTATCGTGTTGGCTACACCTTC. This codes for CASSYRVGYTF.

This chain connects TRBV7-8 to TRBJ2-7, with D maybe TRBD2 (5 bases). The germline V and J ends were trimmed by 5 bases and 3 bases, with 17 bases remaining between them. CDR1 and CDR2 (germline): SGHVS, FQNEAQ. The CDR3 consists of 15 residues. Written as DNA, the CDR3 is TGTGCCAGCAGCGGAGGTTCTCAAACCCTCTACGAGCAGTACTTC. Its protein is CASSGGSQTLYEQYF.

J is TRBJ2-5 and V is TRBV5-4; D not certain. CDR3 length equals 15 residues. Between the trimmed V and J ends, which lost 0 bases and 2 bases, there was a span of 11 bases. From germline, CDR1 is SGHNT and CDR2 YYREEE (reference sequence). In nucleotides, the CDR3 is TGTGCCAGCAGCTTGGGAGGATCTCAACAAGAGACCCAGTACTTC. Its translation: CASSLGGSQQETQYF.

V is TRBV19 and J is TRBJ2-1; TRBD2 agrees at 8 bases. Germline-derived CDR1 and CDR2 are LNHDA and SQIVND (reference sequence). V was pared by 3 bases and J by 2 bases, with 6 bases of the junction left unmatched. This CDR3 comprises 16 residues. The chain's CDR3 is CASSIRRGGAYNEQFF. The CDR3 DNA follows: TGTGCCAGTAGTATCAGACGGGGGGGCGCCTACAATGAGCAGTTCTTC.

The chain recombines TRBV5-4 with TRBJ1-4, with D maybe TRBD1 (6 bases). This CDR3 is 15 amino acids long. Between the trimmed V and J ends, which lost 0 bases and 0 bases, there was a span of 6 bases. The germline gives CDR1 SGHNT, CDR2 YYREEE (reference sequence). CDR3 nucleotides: TGTGCCAGCAGCTTGGGGACAGCAACTAATGAAAAACTGTTTTTT. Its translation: CASSLGTATNEKLFF.

The CDR3: CASSLQSSYEQYF. The CDR3 DNA reads TGTGCCAGCAGTTTGCAAAGCTCCTACGAGCAGTACTTC. This chain links TRBV27 with TRBJ2-7; no firm D call. Germline CDR1 reads MNHEY; CDR2 reads SMNVEV (reference sequence). The CDR3 totals 13 residues. Trimming took off 3 bases at V and 0 bases at J, with 6 bases between the two ends.

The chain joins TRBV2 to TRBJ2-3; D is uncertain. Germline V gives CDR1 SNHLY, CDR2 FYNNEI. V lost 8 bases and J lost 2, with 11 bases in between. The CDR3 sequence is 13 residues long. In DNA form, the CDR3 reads TGTGCCAGCGTGGGCCCAGCCACAGATACGCAGTATTTT. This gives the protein CASVGPATDTQYF. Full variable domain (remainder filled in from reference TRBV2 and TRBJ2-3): EPEVTQTPSHQVTQMGQEVILRCVPISNHLYFYWYRQILGQKVEFLVSFYNNEISEKSEIFDDQFSVERPDGSNFTLKIRSTKLEDSAMYFCASVGPATDTQYFGPGTRLTVL.

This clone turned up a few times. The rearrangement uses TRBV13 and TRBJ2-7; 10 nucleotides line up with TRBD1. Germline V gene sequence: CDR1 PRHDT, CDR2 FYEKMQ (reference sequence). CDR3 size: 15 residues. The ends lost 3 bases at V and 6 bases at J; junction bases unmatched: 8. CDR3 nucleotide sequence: TGTGCCAGCAGCTTTACTTTGGACAGGGGGGCCGAGCAGTACTTC. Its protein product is CASSFTLDRGAEQYF.

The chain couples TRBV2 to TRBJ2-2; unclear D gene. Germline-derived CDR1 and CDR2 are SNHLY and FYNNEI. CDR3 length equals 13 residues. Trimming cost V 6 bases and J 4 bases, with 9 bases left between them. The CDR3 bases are TGTGCCAGCAGCGTTACACCCACCGGGGAGCTGTTTTTT. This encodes CASSVTPTGELFF.

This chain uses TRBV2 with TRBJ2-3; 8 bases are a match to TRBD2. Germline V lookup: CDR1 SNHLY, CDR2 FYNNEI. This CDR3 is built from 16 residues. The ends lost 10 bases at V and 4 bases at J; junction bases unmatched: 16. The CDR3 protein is CATTPVAGGIADTQYF. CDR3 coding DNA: TGTGCCACCACCCCAGTGGCGGGAGGTATCGCAGATACGCAGTATTTT.